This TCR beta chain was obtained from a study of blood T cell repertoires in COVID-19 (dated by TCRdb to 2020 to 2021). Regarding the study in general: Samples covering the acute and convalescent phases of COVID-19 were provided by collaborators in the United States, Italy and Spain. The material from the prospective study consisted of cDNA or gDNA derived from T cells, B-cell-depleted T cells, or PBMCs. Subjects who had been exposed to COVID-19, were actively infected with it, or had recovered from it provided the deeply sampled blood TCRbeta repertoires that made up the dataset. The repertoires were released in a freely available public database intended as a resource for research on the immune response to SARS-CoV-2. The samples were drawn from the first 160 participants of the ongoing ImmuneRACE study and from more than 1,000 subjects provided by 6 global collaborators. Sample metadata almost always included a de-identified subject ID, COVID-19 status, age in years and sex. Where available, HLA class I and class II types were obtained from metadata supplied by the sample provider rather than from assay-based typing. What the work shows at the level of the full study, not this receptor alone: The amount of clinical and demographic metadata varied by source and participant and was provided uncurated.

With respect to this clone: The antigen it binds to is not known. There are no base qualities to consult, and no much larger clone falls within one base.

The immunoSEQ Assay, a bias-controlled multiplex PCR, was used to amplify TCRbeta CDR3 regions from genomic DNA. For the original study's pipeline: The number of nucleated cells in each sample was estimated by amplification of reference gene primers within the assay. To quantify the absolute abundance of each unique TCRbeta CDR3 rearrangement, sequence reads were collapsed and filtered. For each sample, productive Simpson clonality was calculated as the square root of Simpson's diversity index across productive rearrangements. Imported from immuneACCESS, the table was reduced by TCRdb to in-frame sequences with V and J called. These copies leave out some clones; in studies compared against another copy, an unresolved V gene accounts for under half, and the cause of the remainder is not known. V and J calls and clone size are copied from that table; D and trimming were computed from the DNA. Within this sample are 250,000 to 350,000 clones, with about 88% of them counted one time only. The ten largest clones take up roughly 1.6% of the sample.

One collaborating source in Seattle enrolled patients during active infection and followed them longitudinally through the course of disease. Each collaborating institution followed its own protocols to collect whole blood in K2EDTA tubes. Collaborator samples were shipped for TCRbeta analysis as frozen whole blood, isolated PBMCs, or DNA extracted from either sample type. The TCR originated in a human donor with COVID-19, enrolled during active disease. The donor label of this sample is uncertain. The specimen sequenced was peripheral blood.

The nucleotide sequence reads as follows: TGTGCCAGTAGTGGGGGGCTAGCGGGACGCAATGAGCAGTTCTTC. Translation gives CASSGGLAGRNEQFF. The chain uses TRBV19 and TRBJ2-1; TRBD2 agrees with 9 junctional bases. CDR1 and CDR2 (LNHDA, SQIVND) derive from the germline V gene (reference sequence). The V end gives up 5 bases and the J end 6 bases, leaving 8 bases in the junction not matched to a gene. Spanning cysteine to phenylalanine, the CDR3 consists of 15 amino acids. The only DNA kept is the CDR3, 45 bases in frame from the first base.